A single sample is the source of the 14 T cell receptor beta chains below, sequenced in a study of radiotherapy plus CTLA-4 blockade in lung cancer. The method was immunoSEQ multiplex PCR; TCRdb's version includes in-frame clones alone and lacks a portion of them. The sample has roughly 50,000 clones; approximately 76% are singletons. The starting material was peripheral blood, obtained from a patient treated with radiotherapy plus ipilimumab. The receptors here all came from a human donor with non-small cell lung cancer who had stable disease on radiotherapy plus ipilimumab.

This clone was counted a few times. The chain recombines TRBV2 with TRBJ2-7; D might be TRBD2 (6 bases). The CDR3 extends over 14 amino acids. V lost 4 bases to trimming and J lost 3 bases, with 13 bases between them. The germline CDR1 and CDR2 sequences are SNHLY and FYNNEI. CDR3 region: CASSGLAGNYEQYV. Written as DNA, the CDR3 is TGTGCCAGCAGTGGTCTCGCGGGGAACTACGAGCAGTACGTC.

The chain employs TRBV19 and TRBJ1-1; D may be TRBD1 (6 bases). Looked up from germline, CDR1 is LNHDA and CDR2 is SQIVND (reference sequence). This CDR3 is built from 14 residues. Trimming pared 6 bases from V and 4 bases from J, leaving 15 bases between. The CDR3 is CASRGGAEATEAFF. The CDR3 nucleotides are TGTGCCAGTAGGGGGGGCGCAGAGGCCACTGAAGCTTTCTTT.

The chain has TRBV30 and TRBJ1-1, with D perhaps TRBD1 (6 bases). CDR1 is GTSNPN, CDR2 SVGIG, per germline (reference sequence). CDR3 length: 16 residues. The V and J ends lost 1 base and 3 bases respectively, with 18 bases between them. The DNA of the CDR3 is TGTGCCTGGAGTGAAATGGGGGGGGGCAAAGACACTGAAGCTTTCTTT. Translating it yields CAWSEMGGGKDTEAFF.

The rearrangement joins TRBV19 to TRBJ1-2; 8 bases fit TRBD1. J gave up 7 bases and V 3 bases, and 7 bases lay outside the gene matches. This CDR3 comprises 14 residues. Germline V lookup: CDR1 LNHDA, CDR2 SQIVND (reference sequence). The CDR3 reads CASSMGQGAIGYTF. In nucleotides, the CDR3 is TGTGCCAGTAGTATGGGGCAGGGGGCGATTGGCTACACCTTC.

This clone was picked up a small number of times. The chain links TRBV27 to TRBJ2-3, with 8 bases identical to TRBD2. V lost 1 base and J lost 0; bases outside the gene matches: 3. CDR1 and CDR2 (germline): MNHEY, SMNVEV (reference sequence). The CDR3 length is 16 residues. The DNA of the CDR3 is TGTGCCAGCAGTTTATATGGCGGGGGGAGCACAGATACGCAGTATTTT. Its translation is CASSLYGGGSTDTQYF.

The chain links TRBV5-4 to TRBJ2-3; no firm D call. The CDR3 spans 11 residues. Germline V CDR1 and CDR2: SGHNT, YYREEE (reference sequence). V was clipped by 3 bases and J by 9 bases, with 8 bases between them. In DNA, the CDR3 is TGTGCCAGCAGCTGGGGTGAAACGCAGTATTTT. Protein product: CASSWGETQYF.

The CDR3, as DNA: TGTGCCAGCAGTTACTTGCGGAATAATGAAAAACTGTTTTTT. Translation: CASSYLRNNEKLFF. The V call is TRBV6-5, the J call TRBJ1-4, with no clear D. The CDR3 runs 14 residues. CDR1 is MNHEY, CDR2 SVGAGI, per germline. The germline V and J ends were trimmed by 1 base and 4 bases, with 7 bases remaining between them.

The gene calls are TRBV5-1 and TRBJ2-1; TRBD2 aligns across 12 bases. This CDR3 is built from 15 residues. V trimming: 3 bases; J trimming: 7 bases; junction bases outside the gene matches: 5. CDR1 SGHRS and CDR2 YFSETQ come from the germline V gene. Here the CDR3 reads CASSSTSGGSNEQFF. The CDR3 DNA reads TGCGCCAGCAGCTCGACTAGCGGGGGATCGAATGAGCAGTTCTTC.

This sequence joins TRBV2 and TRBJ2-1; D unresolved. V was shortened by 8 bases and J by 5 bases, with 16 bases between the two germline ends. This CDR3 region has 14 residues. The germline V gene has CDR1 SNHLY and CDR2 FYNNEI. CDR3 bases: TGTGCCAGCGTAAGGACCCTAGGGCACAATGAGCAGTTCTTC. Translation gives CASVRTLGHNEQFF. Complete variable domain (other parts from reference TRBV2 and TRBJ2-1): EPEVTQTPSHQVTQMGQEVILRCVPISNHLYFYWYRQILGQKVEFLVSFYNNEISEKSEIFDDQFSVERPDGSNFTLKIRSTKLEDSAMYFCASVRTLGHNEQFFGPGTRLTVL.

V usage is TRBV11-2 and J usage is TRBJ1-5; 7 bases line up with TRBD1. Looked up from germline, CDR1 is SGHAT and CDR2 is FQNNGV. J lost 1 base, V lost 1 base, and 1 base had no gene match. The CDR3 sequence is 15 residues long. Here the CDR3 DNA reads TGTGCCAGCAGCTTAGGGGGACAGAGCAATCAGCCCCAGCATTTT. This encodes CASSLGGQSNQPQHF.

The chain employs TRBV6-1 and TRBJ1-4; D might be TRBD1 (6 bases). The CDR3 extends over 15 amino acids. Trimming cost V 7 bases and J 7 bases, with 19 bases left between them. CDR1 and CDR2 (germline): MNHNS, SASEGT. The CDR3 sequence is CASTHSEGEGEKLFF. Written as DNA, the CDR3 is TGTGCCAGCACCCATAGCGAGGGGGAAGGTGAAAAACTGTTTTTT.

The chain recombines TRBV19 with TRBJ1-1, with a tentative D call TRBD1 (6 bases). V lost 7 bases and J lost 1, with 16 bases in between. CDR1 is LNHDA and CDR2 is SQIVND in the germline V gene (reference sequence). The CDR3 has 15 amino acids. CDR3 region: CASTYRGRPNTEAFF. The DNA for the CDR3 is TGTGCCAGTACCTACCGGGGGCGGCCGAACACTGAAGCTTTCTTT.

The chain couples TRBV7-9 to TRBJ1-1, with 9 bases matching TRBD1. This CDR3 has 15 residues. V shed 5 bases, J shed 5 bases, and the junction held 9 bases outside the gene matches. Germline values: CDR1 SEHNR, CDR2 FQNEAQ (reference sequence). This CDR3 reads CASSPPGQGETEAFF. The DNA of the CDR3 is TGTGCCAGCAGCCCCCCGGGACAGGGAGAGACTGAAGCTTTCTTT.

The chain has TRBV25-1 and TRBJ2-5; D unresolved. The CDR3 length is 13 residues. Trimming took off 1 base at V and 5 bases at J, with 8 bases between the two ends. CDR1 is MGHDK and CDR2 is SYGVNS in the germline V gene. This CDR3 is CASSESGRETQYF. The CDR3 nucleotides read TGTGCCAGCAGTGAATCCGGCAGGGAGACCCAGTACTTC.